The rows below give T cell receptor beta chains drawn from one sample of a study of blood T cell repertoires in COVID-19. Clones were read by immunoSEQ multiplex PCR, and TCRdb kept only the in-frame ones, dropping some. The sample lists 100,000 to 150,000 clones, 79% occurring once. Sample: peripheral blood. These receptors came from a man aged 40-50 years with active or convalescent COVID-19. Both conserved end residues are part of each CDR3. The D gene is left open where the match is weak.

TGTGCCAGCAGCCAACCCCGATGGGGGGGAGAAAAACTGTTTTTT | CASSQPRWGGEKLFF | TRBJ1-4 | NA | TRBV3-1/TRBV3-2
TGCGCCAGCAGCCCATCCCCATCAGGCACCAATCAGCCCCAGCATTTT | CASSPSPSGTNQPQHF | TRBJ1-5 | NA | TRBV5-1
TGTGCCAGCAGCCAAGATGGGCATGGCACTGAAGCTTTCTTT | CASSQDGHGTEAFF | TRBJ1-1 | NA | TRBV3-1/TRBV3-2
TGTGCCAGCAGTGAAGACAGGGCCTACGAGCAGTACTTC | CASSEDRAYEQYF | TRBJ2-7 | NA | TRBV6-1
TGTGCCTGGAGTATGACGGGTAGCAATCAGCCCCAGCATTTT | CAWSMTGSNQPQHF | TRBJ1-5 | NA | TRBV30
TGTGCCAGCAGTATGACAGGGAATGAAAAACTGTTTTTT | CASSMTGNEKLFF | TRBJ1-4 | TRBD1 | TRBV6-5
TGCGCCAGCAGCCAAGAACCGGGCTCCTACGAGCAGTACTTC | CASSQEPGSYEQYF | TRBJ2-7 | NA | TRBV4-3
TGTGCCAGCAGCGCGGATCAGGGGATTCAGCCCCAGCATTTT | CASSADQGIQPQHF | TRBJ1-5 | NA | TRBV9
TGTGCCAGCAGCTCACAGGGGAATAATGAAAAACTGTTTTTT | CASSSQGNNEKLFF | TRBJ1-4 | TRBD1 | TRBV9
TGTGCCTGGAGTGGGAGAGGGGGCGTCTATGAAAAACTGTTTTTT | CAWSGRGGVYEKLFF | TRBJ1-4 | TRBD1 | TRBV30
TGTGCCAGCAGTACGTGGGAGAGCTCCTACAATGAGCAGTTCTTC | CASSTWESSYNEQFF | TRBJ2-1 | NA | TRBV11-3
TGTGCCAGCAGCCACCGCCCCGAGAGGACTGAAGCTTTCTTT | CASSHRPERTEAFF | TRBJ1-1 | NA | TRBV9
TGTGCCAGCAGTAGTCAGACGGGGGTCCTGACCAAAAACATTCAGTACTTC | CASSSQTGVLTKNIQYF | TRBJ2-4 | NA | TRBV28
TGTGCCTGGGACAGGGAAACCGGGGAGCTGTTTTTT | CAWDRETGELFF | TRBJ2-2 | TRBD1 | TRBV30
TGTGCCAGCTCACCGGACAGAGAAGCTTTCTTT | CASSPDREAFF | TRBJ1-1 | NA | TRBV18
TGTGCCAGCAGCTTGAACGGGGGGACTACCTACGAGCAGTACTTC | CASSLNGGTTYEQYF | TRBJ2-7 | TRBD2 | TRBV5-6
TGTGCCAGCTCACCCCGCCAGGGGACTACTACTAGCACAGATACGCAGTATTTT | CASSPRQGTTTSTDTQYF | TRBJ2-3 | NA | TRBV18